A single sample is the source of the 15 T cell receptor beta chains below, sequenced in a study of T cell repertoires in cytomegalovirus infection. From the reads, TCRdb called clonotypes with MiXCR, one entry per CDR3 protein. The sample includes around 170,000 distinct CDR3 sequences, under 20% of them seen just once. Source material: CD8+ T cells from PBMCs. These receptors were taken from a human donor in good health (CMV status not recorded). Some clones in this sample may be carry-over from other donors' samples.

The CDR3 loop is CASSYGVETQYF. CDR3 sequence (DNA): TGTGCCAGCAGCTATGGGGTCGAGACCCAGTACTTC. This chain uses TRBV11-2 with TRBJ2-5; D unresolved. Trimming took off 4 bases at V and 5 bases at J, with 8 bases between the two ends. The CDR3 has 12 amino acids. Germline V gives CDR1 SGHAT, CDR2 FQNNGV.

The CDR3: CASTQLGYNEQFF. Here the CDR3 DNA reads TGTGCCAGCACCCAACTCGGGTACAATGAGCAGTTCTTC. The rearrangement uses TRBV6-5 and TRBJ2-1, with unresolved D. Germline lookup yields CDR1 MNHEY and CDR2 SVGAGI. This CDR3 has 13 amino acids. V lost 7 bases, J lost 4 bases, and 11 bases lay in between.

V and J are TRBV28 and TRBJ2-1; 10 bases line up with TRBD1. V shed 8 bases and J 3 bases; nucleotides not matched to a gene: 10. There are 16 residues in the CDR3. CDR1 and CDR2 from the germline V gene are MDHEN and SYDVKM. The CDR3 coding sequence is TGTGCCAGCCGAGTTCTCCGGGACAGGGGCTACAATGAGCAGTTCTTC. It translates to CASRVLRDRGYNEQFF.

This clonotype was detected a few times. V and J are TRBV7-8 and TRBJ2-5; 9 nucleotides match TRBD1. Germline lookup yields CDR1 SGHVS and CDR2 FQNEAQ. This CDR3 comprises 14 residues. The V gene end was trimmed by 5 bases and the J gene end by 4 bases; junction bases not matched to a gene: 5. CDR3 in DNA: TGTGCCAGCAGCGTCAAACAGGGGGCAGAGACCCAGTACTTC. Residues: CASSVKQGAETQYF.

The table lists this clonotype with a few counts. The V gene is TRBV28, the J gene TRBJ1-2; no reliable D call. V was cut by 3 bases and J by 5 bases, with 1 base left in between. Per the germline V gene, CDR1 is MDHEN and CDR2 is SYDVKM. This CDR3 is built from 10 residues. CDR3 amino acids: CASSLYGYTF. In nucleotides, the CDR3 is TGTGCCAGCAGTTTGTATGGCTACACCTTC.

This clonotype was picked up many times. V usage is TRBV5-1 and J usage is TRBJ2-7, with 8 bases that match TRBD1. Looked up from germline, CDR1 is SGHRS and CDR2 is YFSETQ. The CDR3 is 14 amino acids. J was trimmed by 3 bases and V by 3 bases; bases with no gene match: 5. The CDR3: CASSSRTGIYEQYF. Written as DNA, the CDR3 is TGCGCCAGCAGCTCTCGGACAGGGATCTACGAGCAGTACTTC.

V gene TRBV19 combines with J gene TRBJ2-5, with D possibly called TRBD1 or TRBD2 (5 bases each). V dropped 3 bases and J dropped 5 bases, with 10 bases sitting between them. The length of the CDR3 is 13 residues. Germline V gives CDR1 LNHDA, CDR2 SQIVND (reference sequence). The CDR3 loop is CASSMGVYETQYF. The DNA of the CDR3 is TGTGCCAGTAGTATGGGGGTATATGAGACCCAGTACTTC.

The chain combines TRBV28 with TRBJ1-5; 8 bases fit TRBD1. The trim removed 10 bases at V and 6 bases at J, leaving 8 bases unmatched. CDR3 length: 13 amino acids. Germline V gives CDR1 MDHEN, CDR2 SYDVKM. This CDR3 reads CATNPGGGQPQHF. Here the CDR3 DNA reads TGTGCCACCAATCCAGGGGGCGGTCAGCCCCAGCATTTT.

This chain uses TRBV27 with TRBJ2-7; tentative D call: TRBD1 (6 bases). Trimming took 5 bases from V and 6 from J, leaving 20 bases between them. The CDR3 has 15 amino acids. Germline CDR1 and CDR2: MNHEY and SMNVEV (reference sequence). The CDR3 here is CASSPLQGIPPEQYF. The CDR3 DNA follows: TGTGCCAGCAGTCCCCTCCAGGGGATCCCTCCCGAGCAGTACTTC.

The chain has TRBV29-1 and TRBJ2-1, with D unresolved. Trimming left V 8 bases short and J 6 bases short, with 8 bases between. Per germline, CDR1 SQVTM and CDR2 ANQGSEA. This CDR3 has 10 residues. DNA of the CDR3: TGCAGCCTTGGATCCAATGAGCAGTTCTTC. It codes for CSLGSNEQFF.

This clonotype was counted only a few times. This chain uses TRBV20-1 with TRBJ2-5; 11 bases are a match to TRBD2. CDR1 and CDR2 (germline): DFQATT, SNEGSKA (reference sequence). This CDR3 has 18 amino acids. The J segment lost 0 bases and the V segment lost 0 bases, leaving 9 bases of the junction unmatched. The CDR3 DNA reads TGCAGTGCTAGAGACTGGGGTGGGACTAGCGGCGACCAAGAGACCCAGTACTTC. As protein: CSARDWGGTSGDQETQYF.

This clonotype appeared a few times. V gene TRBV7-4 combines with J gene TRBJ1-5, with 7 bases matching TRBD1. Germline V gene data show CDR1 as SGHVT and CDR2 as SQSDAQ. V lost 5 bases and J lost 0; bases outside the gene matches: 28. CDR3 length: 23 residues. DNA of the CDR3: TGTGCCAGCAGCCACTCAGCTAGTTCGGACACAGGGGAAGGGCTGTATAGCAATCAGCCCCAGCATTTT. It translates to CASSHSASSDTGEGLYSNQPQHF.

The rearrangement joins TRBV7-9 to TRBJ1-6; weak D call: TRBD1 (5 bases). The germline gives CDR1 SEHNR, CDR2 FQNEAQ (reference sequence). The CDR3 contains 12 residues. Trimming cost V 7 bases and J 10 bases, with 11 bases left between them. CDR3 sequence: CASKRDGSPLHF. The CDR3 DNA sequence: TGTGCCAGCAAACGGGACGGCTCACCCCTCCACTTT.

This clonotype was seen more than once but under ten times. CDR3 region: CASSLPGSFLAGELFF. CDR3 DNA sequence: TGTGCCAGCAGCTTACCCGGGAGCTTCTTAGCCGGGGAGCTGTTTTTT. The gene calls are TRBV7-2 and TRBJ2-2, with D maybe TRBD2 (6 bases). CDR3 length equals 16 residues. Germline CDR1 reads SGHTA; CDR2 reads FQGNSA. Trimming shortened V by 2 bases and J by 6 bases, and 16 bases separated the two germline ends.

This clonotype was counted at least ten times. This chain connects TRBV7-2 to TRBJ1-2; no reliable D call. CDR3 length: 14 residues. The V end was cut by 1 base, the J end by 2 bases, with 8 bases between. Germline CDR1 SGHTA, CDR2 FQGNSA. The CDR3 DNA sequence: TGTGCCAGCAGCTTAGAATGGGGAAACTATGGCTACACCTTC. Translated: CASSLEWGNYGYTF.